This T cell receptor (beta chain) was sequenced during a study of Ad26.COV2.S vaccination and SARS-CoV-2 variants. For the study at large: Intramuscular Ad26.COV2.S at 5x10^10 or 1x10^11 viral particles.

This sample's treatment: around 19 received Ad26.COV2.S at low or high dose, single or two shots; about 5 received placebo; per-sample allocation not given. All samples were drawn on day 63, counting from the first vaccine or placebo injection. Vaccination used an Ad26 vector expressing Wuhan-strain SARS-CoV-2 spike. General study results and limits: Substantial breadth in spike-specific CD8+ and CD4+ T cell responses was reportedly seen after vaccination. People who got the vaccine or the placebo had similar non-spike TCR breadth.

This clone was detected only a few times. Its target is not known. The method was immunoSEQ multiplex PCR; TCRdb's version includes in-frame clones alone and lacks a portion of them. Of about 320,000 clones listed, almost 90% are singletons. The CDR3 sequence is 15 residues long. Germline CDR1 SGHNT, CDR2 YENEEA. With 5 bases removed from V and 1 base from J, the gap between germline ends came to 14 bases. The material sequenced was peripheral blood, taken in a trial of Ad26.COV2.S vaccine versus placebo. The receptor's source is a person between 18 and 60 years old who received the Ad26.COV2.S COVID-19 vaccine or a placebo. The chain links TRBV11-3 to TRBJ1-1, with D uncertain. The CDR3 reads CASSPLLLGNTEAFF. As DNA, the CDR3 is TGTGCCAGCAGCCCTCTCCTACTTGGGAACACTGAAGCTTTCTTT.